This TCR beta chain is from a study of blood T cell repertoires in COVID-19. Across the study: T cells, B-cell-depleted T cells, or PBMCs provided the cDNA or gDNA that served as material.

V gave up 10 bases and J gave up 1 base; unmatched junction bases: 8. Germline CDR1 reads SNHLY; CDR2 reads FYNNEI. This CDR3 spans 16 amino acids. TCRdb's table, derived via immunoSEQ multiplex PCR, lists solely in-frame clones and lacks some. This sample has around 340,000 clones, with around four fifths found just once. The chain has TRBV2 and TRBJ2-3; TRBD2 matches 13 bases. This clonotype originated in a man younger than 40 with active or convalescent COVID-19. Specimen: peripheral blood. The CDR3 here is CATKLAGGPGTDTQYF. The CDR3 region has the DNA TGTGCCACCAAACTAGCGGGAGGGCCTGGCACAGATACGCAGTATTTT.